The present TCR beta chain was sequenced within a study of T cells in tuberculosis. Time point specified: new active TB diagnosis, blood taken before or within 7 days of starting treatment. Comments on this clone: Its antigen remains unidentified.

General observations from the study: GMM-specific TCRs were nearer to active tuberculosis alpha repertoires, suggesting expansion.

V was clipped by 4 bases and J by 4 bases, with 14 bases between them. The CDR3 runs 14 residues. CDR1 is MDHEN, CDR2 SYDVKM, per germline. The assay was immunoSEQ multiplex PCR, and TCRdb's table has in-frame clones only and misses some. The data hold approximately 53,000 clones, with 90% to 95% observed a single time. Material: PBMCs, obtained at tuberculosis diagnosis. The chain couples TRBV28 to TRBJ2-7; D is perhaps TRBD1 (6 bases). The origin of this receptor is an adult with tuberculosis. CDR3 sequence: CASSSMVQGYEQYF. The CDR3 DNA reads as TGTGCCAGCAGTTCGATGGTACAGGGATACGAGCAGTACTTC. The full variable domain, its missing parts supplied by reference TRBV28 and TRBJ2-7, is DVKVTQSSRYLVKRTGEKVFLECVQDMDHENMFWYRQDPGLGLRLIYFSYDVKMKEKGDIPEGYSVSREKKERFSLILESASTNQTSMYLCASSSMVQGYEQYFGPGTRLTVT.